The 17 T cell receptor beta chains below all came from one sample that was sequenced in a study of T cell changes during pregnancy in multiple sclerosis. Method: immunoSEQ multiplex PCR; TCRdb's copy keeps in-frame clones and lacks some. This table holds 80,000 to 100,000 clones, about nine tenths found once. The starting material was peripheral blood, obtained in the second trimester of pregnancy. The origin of the receptors is a female donor in good health, enrolled as a control in a pregnancy study.

V usage is TRBV28 and J usage is TRBJ2-5; D perhaps matches TRBD2 (6 bases). The CDR3 runs to 17 residues. Germline V gene sequence: CDR1 MDHEN, CDR2 SYDVKM. The ends were cut back, 3 bases at V and 4 bases at J, with 21 bases in the middle. CDR3 in DNA: TGTGCCAGCAGTTTCTTCCCCTTGCCGGGACTTCTAGAGACCCAGTACTTC. Translation: CASSFFPLPGLLETQYF.

The chain carries TRBV18 and TRBJ1-5; D is undetermined. The CDR3 spans 14 residues. V dropped 5 bases and J dropped 3 bases, with 11 bases sitting between them. The V gene's germline CDR1 is KGHSH and CDR2 LQKENI. The CDR3 DNA sequence: TGTGCCAGCTCAGAGGGAACTCCCAATCAGCCCCAGCATTTT. It yields the protein CASSEGTPNQPQHF.

V gene TRBV28 combines with J gene TRBJ1-1; D might be TRBD1 (6 bases). This CDR3 region has 14 residues. CDR1 and CDR2 from the germline V gene are MDHEN and SYDVKM. Trimming took off 2 bases at V and 5 bases at J, with 12 bases between the two ends. CDR3 region: CASSLIQGRTEAFF. CDR3 DNA: TGTGCCAGCAGTTTAATCCAGGGGCGGACTGAAGCTTTCTTT.

CDR3: CASSLDRGHGYTF. CDR3 DNA sequence: TGTGCCAGCAGCCTCGACAGGGGCCATGGCTACACCTTC. The chain joins TRBV5-6 to TRBJ1-2; 8 bases map to TRBD1. The germline V gene has CDR1 SGHDT and CDR2 YYEEEE. The V and J ends lost 4 bases and 6 bases, in that order; junction bases with no gene match: 5. This CDR3 is 13 amino acids long.

The chain joins TRBV11-1 to TRBJ1-4; a weak D match, TRBD1 (5 bases). The V end lost 4 bases, the J end lost 7 bases, and 16 bases lay between the germline ends. The CDR3 consists of 15 residues. Germline CDR1 reads SGHAT; CDR2 reads FQDESV (reference sequence). CDR3 coding DNA: TGTGCCAGCAGCTACGGGGGGGGTCCCTCTGAAAAACTGTTTTTT. This translates into CASSYGGGPSEKLFF.

The chain couples TRBV18 to TRBJ1-5; perhaps TRBD1 as D (5 bases). The CDR3 runs 15 residues. CDR1 is KGHSH, CDR2 LQKENI, per germline. V was pared by 1 base and J by 5 bases, with 12 bases between. The CDR3 loop reads CASSPRTREYQPQHF. CDR3 in DNA: TGTGCCAGCTCACCACGGACAAGAGAGTATCAGCCCCAGCATTTT.

The J gene is TRBJ1-1, the V gene TRBV19; D gene unclear. V gave up 6 bases and J gave up 0 bases, with 14 bases separating them. From germline, CDR1 is LNHDA and CDR2 SQIVND (reference sequence). The CDR3 sequence is 15 residues long. The CDR3 DNA reads TGTGCCAGTAGACTCGGTAAGGAGATGAACACTGAAGCTTTCTTT. This encodes CASRLGKEMNTEAFF.

As regards this clone: An end of the junction differs from the germline gene, which may be a read error. This chain links TRBV7-2 with TRBJ2-3; 9 bases align to TRBD2. CDR1 is SGHTA and CDR2 is FQGNSA in the germline V gene. CDR3 length: 13 amino acids. CDR3 sequence (DNA): TGTGCCAGCAGCCTCGCTGGGAGCGGGGGGTCAACATTT. Translation: CASSLAGSGGSTF.

The chain carries TRBV19 and TRBJ2-3; TRBD1 matches at 9 bases. After removal of 6 bases from V and 3 bases from J, the junction contained 7 bases not matched to a gene. The CDR3 runs 15 residues. Germline-derived CDR1 and CDR2 are LNHDA and SQIVND (reference sequence). The CDR3 region is CASRTKDRGTDTQYF. In DNA, the CDR3 is TGTGCCAGTAGAACGAAGGACAGGGGTACAGATACGCAGTATTTT.

The rearrangement links TRBV18 to TRBJ1-6; D unclear. Germline assignment: CDR1 KGHSH and CDR2 LQKENI. Deletions cut 3 bases from V and 6 bases from J, with 3 bases between. This CDR3 has 12 amino acids. This chain's CDR3 is CASSPANSPLHF. Written as DNA, the CDR3 is TGTGCCAGCTCACCGGCTAATTCACCCCTCCACTTT.

The chain carries TRBV7-2 and TRBJ1-5, with unresolved D. Germline assignment: CDR1 SGHTA and CDR2 FQGNSA. This CDR3 spans 16 amino acids. Trimming stripped 5 bases from V and 0 bases from J, with 14 bases between. The CDR3 region has the DNA TGTGCCAGCAGCCCAAACGGTGCTGGTAGCAATCAGCCCCAGCATTTT. Protein: CASSPNGAGSNQPQHF.

This chain joins TRBV7-2 and TRBJ1-2; TRBD1 matches at 11 bases. The junction had 5 bases not matched to a gene; V was cut back by 5 bases and J by 3 bases. There are 15 residues in the CDR3. Germline V CDR1 and CDR2: SGHTA, FQGNSA. This chain's CDR3 is CASSEGTGGDYGYTF. For the CDR3, the DNA is TGTGCCAGCAGCGAAGGGACAGGGGGAGACTATGGCTACACCTTC. Complete variable domain (other parts from reference TRBV7-2 and TRBJ1-2): GAGVSQSPSNKVTEKGKDVELRCDPISGHTALYWYRQSLGQGLEFLIYFQGNSAPDKSGLPSDRFSAERTGGSVSTLTIQRTQQEDSAVYLCASSEGTGGDYGYTFGSGTRLTVV.

This sequence joins TRBV5-1 and TRBJ2-5; D is unclear. V was pared by 2 bases and J by 1 base, with 6 bases between. The CDR3 covers 13 residues. Germline loops: CDR1 SGHRS, CDR2 YFSETQ. The CDR3 sequence: CASSFSTQETQYF. The CDR3 DNA reads TGCGCCAGCAGCTTCAGTACCCAAGAGACCCAGTACTTC. Looking up the rest from reference TRBV5-1 and TRBJ2-5 gives the full variable domain: KAGVTQTPRYLIKTRGQQVTLSCSPISGHRSVSWYQQTPGQGLQFLFEYFSETQRNKGNFPGRFSGRQFSNSRSEMNVSTLELGDSALYLCASSFSTQETQYFGPGTRLLVL.

The chain employs TRBV27 and TRBJ2-7; weak D call: TRBD2 (6 bases). Trimming shortened V by 0 bases and J by 3 bases, and 12 bases separated the two germline ends. The CDR3 runs to 15 residues. The germline CDR1 and CDR2 sequences are MNHEY and SMNVEV (reference sequence). CDR3 protein: CASSLSTGGGYEQYF. The CDR3 region has the DNA TGTGCCAGCAGTTTATCCACCGGGGGAGGCTACGAGCAGTACTTC.

J is TRBJ2-3 and V is TRBV7-6; D not resolved. V lost 0 bases and J lost 1, with 5 bases in between. This CDR3 contains 14 residues. CDR1 and CDR2 (germline): SGHVS, FNYEAQ. The CDR3 loop reads CASSLAGRTDTQYF. Written as DNA, the CDR3 is TGTGCCAGCAGCTTAGCGGGCCGCACAGATACGCAGTATTTT.

V gene TRBV7-9 combines with J gene TRBJ2-2, with TRBD2 matching over 7 bases. Per germline, CDR1 SEHNR and CDR2 FQNEAQ (reference sequence). The CDR3 extends over 16 amino acids. J lost 0 bases, V lost 5 bases, and 6 bases had no gene match. The CDR3: CASSLRLAANTGELFF. DNA for the CDR3: TGTGCCAGCAGCCTCCGACTAGCAGCGAACACCGGGGAGCTGTTTTTT.

The rearrangement links TRBV20-1 to TRBJ2-3, with D unresolved. The CDR3 is 11 amino acids. Trimming cost V 0 bases and J 7 bases, with 5 bases left between them. Per germline, CDR1 DFQATT and CDR2 SNEGSKA (reference sequence). The CDR3 sequence: CSARDLHTQYF. The DNA for the CDR3 is TGCAGTGCTAGAGATCTACATACGCAGTATTTT.